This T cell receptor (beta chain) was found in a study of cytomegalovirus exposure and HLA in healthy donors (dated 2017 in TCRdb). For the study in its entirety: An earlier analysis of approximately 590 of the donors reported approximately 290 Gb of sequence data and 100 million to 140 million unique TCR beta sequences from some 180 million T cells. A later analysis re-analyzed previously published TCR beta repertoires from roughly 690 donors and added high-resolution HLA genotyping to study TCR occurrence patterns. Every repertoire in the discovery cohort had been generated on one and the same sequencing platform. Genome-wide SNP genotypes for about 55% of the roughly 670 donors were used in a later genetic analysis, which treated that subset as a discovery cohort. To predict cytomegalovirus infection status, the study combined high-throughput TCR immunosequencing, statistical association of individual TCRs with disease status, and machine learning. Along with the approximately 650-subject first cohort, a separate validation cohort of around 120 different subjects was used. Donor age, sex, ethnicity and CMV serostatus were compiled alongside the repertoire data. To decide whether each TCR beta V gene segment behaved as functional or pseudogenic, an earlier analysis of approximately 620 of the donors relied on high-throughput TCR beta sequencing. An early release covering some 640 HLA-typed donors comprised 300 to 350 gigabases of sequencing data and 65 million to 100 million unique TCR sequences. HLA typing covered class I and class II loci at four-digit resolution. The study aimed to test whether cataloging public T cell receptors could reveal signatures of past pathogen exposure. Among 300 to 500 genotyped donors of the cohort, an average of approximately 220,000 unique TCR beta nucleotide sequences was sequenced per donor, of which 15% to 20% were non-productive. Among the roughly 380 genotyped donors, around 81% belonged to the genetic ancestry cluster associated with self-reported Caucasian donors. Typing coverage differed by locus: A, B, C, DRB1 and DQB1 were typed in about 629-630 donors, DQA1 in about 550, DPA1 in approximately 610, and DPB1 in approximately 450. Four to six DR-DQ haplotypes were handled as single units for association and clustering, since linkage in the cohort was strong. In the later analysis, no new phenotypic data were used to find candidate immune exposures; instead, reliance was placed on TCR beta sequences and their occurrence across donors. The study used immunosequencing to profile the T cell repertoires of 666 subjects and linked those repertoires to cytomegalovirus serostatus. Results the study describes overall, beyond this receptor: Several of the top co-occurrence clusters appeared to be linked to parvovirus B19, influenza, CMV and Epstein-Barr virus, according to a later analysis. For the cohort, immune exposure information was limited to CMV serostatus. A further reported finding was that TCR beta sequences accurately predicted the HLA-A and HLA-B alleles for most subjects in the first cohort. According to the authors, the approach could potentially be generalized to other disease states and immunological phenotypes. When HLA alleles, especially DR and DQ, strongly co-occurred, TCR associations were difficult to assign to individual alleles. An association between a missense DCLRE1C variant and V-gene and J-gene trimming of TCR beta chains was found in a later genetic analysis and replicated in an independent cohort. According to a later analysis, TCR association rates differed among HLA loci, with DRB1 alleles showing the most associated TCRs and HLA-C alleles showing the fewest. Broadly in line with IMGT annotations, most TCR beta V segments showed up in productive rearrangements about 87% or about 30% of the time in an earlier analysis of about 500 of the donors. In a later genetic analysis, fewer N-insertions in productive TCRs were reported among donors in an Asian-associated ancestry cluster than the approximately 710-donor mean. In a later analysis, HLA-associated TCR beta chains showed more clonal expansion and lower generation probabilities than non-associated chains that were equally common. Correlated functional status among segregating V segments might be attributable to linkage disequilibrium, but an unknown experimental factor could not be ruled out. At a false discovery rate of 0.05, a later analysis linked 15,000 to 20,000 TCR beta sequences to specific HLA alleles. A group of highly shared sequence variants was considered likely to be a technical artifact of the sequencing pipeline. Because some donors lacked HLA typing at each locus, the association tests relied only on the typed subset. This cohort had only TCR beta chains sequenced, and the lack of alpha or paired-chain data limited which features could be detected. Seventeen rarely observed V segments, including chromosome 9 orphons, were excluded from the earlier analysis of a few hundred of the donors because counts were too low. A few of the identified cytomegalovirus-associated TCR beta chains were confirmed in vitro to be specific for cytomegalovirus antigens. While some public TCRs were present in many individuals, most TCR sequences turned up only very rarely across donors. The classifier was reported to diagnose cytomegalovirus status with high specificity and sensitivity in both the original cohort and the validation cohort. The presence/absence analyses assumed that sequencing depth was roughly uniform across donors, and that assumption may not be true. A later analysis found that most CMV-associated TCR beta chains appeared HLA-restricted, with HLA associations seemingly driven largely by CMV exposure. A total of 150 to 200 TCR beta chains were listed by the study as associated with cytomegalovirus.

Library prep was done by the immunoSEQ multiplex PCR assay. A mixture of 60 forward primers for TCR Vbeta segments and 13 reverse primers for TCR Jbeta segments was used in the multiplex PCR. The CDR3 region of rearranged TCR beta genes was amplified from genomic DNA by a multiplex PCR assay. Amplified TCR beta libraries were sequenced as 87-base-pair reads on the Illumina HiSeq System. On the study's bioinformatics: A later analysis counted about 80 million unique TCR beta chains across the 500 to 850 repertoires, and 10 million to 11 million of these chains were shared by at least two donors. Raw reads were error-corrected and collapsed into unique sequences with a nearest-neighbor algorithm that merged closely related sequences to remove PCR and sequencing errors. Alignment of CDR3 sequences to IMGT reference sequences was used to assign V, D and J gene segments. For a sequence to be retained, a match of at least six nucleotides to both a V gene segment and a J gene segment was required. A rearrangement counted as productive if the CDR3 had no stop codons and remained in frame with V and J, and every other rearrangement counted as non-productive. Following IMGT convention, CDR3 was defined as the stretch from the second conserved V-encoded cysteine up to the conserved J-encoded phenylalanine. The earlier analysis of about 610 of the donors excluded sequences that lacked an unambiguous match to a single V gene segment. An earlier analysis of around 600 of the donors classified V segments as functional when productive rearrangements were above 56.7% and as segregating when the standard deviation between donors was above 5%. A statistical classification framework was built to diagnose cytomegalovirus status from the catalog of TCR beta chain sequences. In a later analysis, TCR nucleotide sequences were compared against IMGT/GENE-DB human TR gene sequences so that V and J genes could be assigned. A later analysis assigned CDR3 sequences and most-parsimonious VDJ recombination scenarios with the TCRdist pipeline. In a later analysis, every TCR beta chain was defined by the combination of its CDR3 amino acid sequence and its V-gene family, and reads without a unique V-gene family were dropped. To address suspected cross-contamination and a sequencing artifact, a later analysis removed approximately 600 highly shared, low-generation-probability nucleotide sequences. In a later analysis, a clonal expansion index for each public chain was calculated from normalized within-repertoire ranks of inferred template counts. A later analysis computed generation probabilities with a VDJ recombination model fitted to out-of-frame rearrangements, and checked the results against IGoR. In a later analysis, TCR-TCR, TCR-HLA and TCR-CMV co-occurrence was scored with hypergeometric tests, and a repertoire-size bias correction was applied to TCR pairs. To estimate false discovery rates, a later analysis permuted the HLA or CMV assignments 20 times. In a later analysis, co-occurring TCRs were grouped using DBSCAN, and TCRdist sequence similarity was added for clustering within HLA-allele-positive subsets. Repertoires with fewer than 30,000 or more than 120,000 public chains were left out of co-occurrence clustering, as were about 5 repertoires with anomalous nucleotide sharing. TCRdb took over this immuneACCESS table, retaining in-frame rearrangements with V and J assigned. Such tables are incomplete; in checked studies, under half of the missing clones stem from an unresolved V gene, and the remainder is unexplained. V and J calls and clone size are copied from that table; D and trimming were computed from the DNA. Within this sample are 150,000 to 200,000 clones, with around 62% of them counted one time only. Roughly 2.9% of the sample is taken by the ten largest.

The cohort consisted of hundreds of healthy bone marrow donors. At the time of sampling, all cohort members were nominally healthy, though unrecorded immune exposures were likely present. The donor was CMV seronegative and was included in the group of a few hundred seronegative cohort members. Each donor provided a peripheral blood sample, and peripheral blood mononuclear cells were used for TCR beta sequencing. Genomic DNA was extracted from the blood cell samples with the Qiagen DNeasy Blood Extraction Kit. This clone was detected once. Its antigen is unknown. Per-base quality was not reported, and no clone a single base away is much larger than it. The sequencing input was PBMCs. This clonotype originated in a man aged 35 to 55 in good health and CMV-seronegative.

The CDR3 reads CASSFRTGYTDTQYF. The DNA sequence is TGCGCCAGCAGCTTTAGGACAGGGTACACAGATACGCAGTATTTT. This receptor chain uses TRBV5-1 and TRBJ2-3; 8 central nucleotides agree with TRBD1. Trimming accounts for 2 bases at V and 2 bases at J, while the number of junction bases matched to no gene is 4. Inclusive of the bounding cysteine and phenylalanine, the CDR3 is 15 residues long. Of the read, only the CDR3 DNA is kept; its 45 bases are in frame from base 1. CDR1 and CDR2 are drawn from the germline V gene: SGHRS, YFSETQ.